A single sample is the source of the 29 T cell receptor beta chains below, sequenced in a study of CD8+CD57+ T cells in acquired aplastic anemia. Sequencing was done on patients that had shown CD8+CD57+ cell expansion by flow cytometry. Profiles of TCR beta VDJ and CDR3 were generated from a genomic DNA template. TCRdb reanalysed the reads using MiXCR and keeps one entry per CDR3 protein. The sample shows approximately 180,000 distinct CDR3 sequences, 45% to 55% of them seen only once. The sequenced sample was sorted CD4+, CD8+, or CD8+CD57+ T cells (not recorded which) from PBMCs. The source is a human donor with aplastic anemia.

This clonotype showed up many times. The chain joins TRBV7-2 to TRBJ1-6, with no clear D. The V end was cut by 4 bases, the J end by 5 bases, with 0 bases between. The CDR3 loop spans 11 amino acids. The germline gives CDR1 SGHTA, CDR2 FQGNSA. As DNA, the CDR3 is TGTGCCAGCAGCTATAATTCACCCCTCCACTTT. Protein: CASSYNSPLHF.

The table lists this clonotype with many counts. The chain carries TRBV9 and TRBJ2-2; the D gene could be TRBD1 or TRBD2 (6 bases each). Trimming left V 4 bases short and J 6 bases short, with 16 bases between. Germline V gene sequence: CDR1 SGDLS, CDR2 YYNGEE. The CDR3 loop spans 15 amino acids. CDR3 protein: CASSPLQGRSGELFF. The DNA of the CDR3 is TGTGCCAGCAGCCCACTCCAGGGGAGGTCCGGGGAGCTGTTTTTT.

In this sample, this clonotype turned up many times. The chain employs TRBV19 and TRBJ2-3; the match to TRBD2 covers 9 bases. The CDR3 loop spans 15 amino acids. The germline V gene has CDR1 LNHDA and CDR2 SQIVND (reference sequence). V dropped 7 bases and J dropped 6; count of bases not matched to a gene: 11. The CDR3 bases are TGTGCCAGTAACATCGCGGGGGGGCGGTCGGATACGCAGTATTTT. It codes for CASNIAGGRSDTQYF.

V and J are TRBV10-3 and TRBJ2-7; the D is unclear. The CDR3 covers 14 residues. The germline gives CDR1 ENHRY, CDR2 SYGVKD. V was pared by 3 bases and J by 0 bases, with 9 bases between. CDR3: CAISDGSLSYEQYF. As DNA, the CDR3 is TGTGCCATCAGTGACGGGTCCCTCTCCTACGAGCAGTACTTC.

Only a few counts were recorded for this clonotype. The V and J genes are TRBV3-1 and TRBJ2-1; no reliable D call. CDR3 length: 16 residues. V was clipped by 1 base and J by 0 bases, with 10 bases between them. Germline V gene sequence: CDR1 LGHDT, CDR2 YNNKEL (reference sequence). The CDR3 nucleotides are TGTGCCAGCAGCCAAGGGCAGGTACTCTCCTACAATGAGCAGTTCTTC. Amino acid sequence: CASSQGQVLSYNEQFF.

The chain employs TRBV20-1 and TRBJ2-1; 10 positions agree with TRBD2. The trim removed 5 bases at V and 16 bases at J, leaving 17 bases unmatched. The CDR3 length is 14 residues. Germline V lookup: CDR1 DFQATT, CDR2 SNEGSKA (reference sequence). CDR3 in amino acids: CSAYDPLAGVRSFF. CDR3 DNA sequence: TGCAGTGCTTATGACCCCCTAGCGGGAGTACGGTCTTTCTTC.

The table lists this clonotype with many counts. The chain couples TRBV7-8 to TRBJ1-6; the match to TRBD1 covers 7 bases. This CDR3 has 14 amino acids. With V trimmed by 1 base and J by 7 bases, 1 base remained unmatched. Germline CDR1 SGHVS, CDR2 FQNEAQ. In DNA form, the CDR3 reads TGTGCCAGCAGCTTAGACAGGGGAAATTCACCCCTCCACTTT. Its translation is CASSLDRGNSPLHF.

The chain uses TRBV7-9 and TRBJ2-7; TRBD1 agrees at 7 bases. CDR1 SEHNR and CDR2 FQNEAQ come from the germline V gene (reference sequence). This CDR3 region has 13 residues. The junction had 3 bases not matched to a gene; V was cut back by 7 bases and J by 0 bases. CDR3 amino acids: CASTSGGSYEQYF. The CDR3 coding sequence is TGTGCCAGCACCTCAGGGGGCTCCTACGAGCAGTACTTC. The variable domain in full, with the rest retrieved from reference TRBV7-9 and TRBJ2-7, is DTGVSQNPRHKITKRGQNVTFRCDPISEHNRLYWYRQTLGQGPEFLTYFQNEAQLEKSRLLSDRFSAERPKGSFSTLEIQRTEQGDSAMYLCASTSGGSYEQYFGPGTRLTVT.

At least ten counts were recorded for this clonotype. This rearrangement joins TRBV15 to TRBJ2-5; 7 bases agree with TRBD2. J was trimmed by 3 bases and V by 1 base; bases with no gene match: 5. The CDR3 is 15 residues long. Germline CDR1 LNHNV, CDR2 YYDKDF (reference sequence). In DNA form, the CDR3 reads TGTGCCACCAGCAGAGTCTATGGGGGGGAAGAGACCCAGTACTTC. This encodes CATSRVYGGEETQYF.

In this sample, this clonotype turned up many times. The chain links TRBV7-2 to TRBJ1-3; no reliable D call. This CDR3 has 13 residues. Germline V CDR1 and CDR2: SGHTA, FQGNSA. Trimming removed 5 bases from V and 0 bases from J, with 5 bases in between. This chain's CDR3 is CASSPNSGNTIYF. Here the CDR3 DNA reads TGTGCCAGCAGCCCCAACTCTGGAAACACCATATATTTT. Using reference TRBV7-2 and TRBJ1-3 for the parts outside the CDR3, the full variable domain is GAGVSQSPSNKVTEKGKDVELRCDPISGHTALYWYRQSLGQGLEFLIYFQGNSAPDKSGLPSDRFSAERTGGSVSTLTIQRTQQEDSAVYLCASSPNSGNTIYFGEGSWLTVV.

V and J are TRBV29-1 and TRBJ1-1, with 7 positions matching TRBD1. Trimming cost V 3 bases and J 7 bases; bases outside gene matches: 8. The germline V gene has CDR1 SQVTM and CDR2 ANQGSEA. CDR3 length: 13 amino acids. Written as DNA, the CDR3 is TGCAGCGTTGATTTGGAGGGGGCGGGTGAAGCTTTCTTT. It is translated as CSVDLEGAGEAFF.

There are many counts of this clonotype. This rearrangement joins TRBV12-3 or TRBV12-4 to TRBJ2-7; D gene unclear. V was trimmed by 3 bases and J by 2 bases, leaving 8 bases between them. This CDR3 spans 13 amino acids. CDR3 loop: CASSFSRPYEQYF. The CDR3, as DNA: TGTGCCAGCAGTTTCTCCAGGCCCTACGAGCAGTACTTC.

The rearrangement joins TRBV2 to TRBJ2-5, with TRBD2 as a possible D gene (6 bases). This CDR3 has 14 residues. The germline V and J ends were trimmed by 0 bases and 5 bases, with 10 bases remaining between them. Germline-derived CDR1 and CDR2 are SNHLY and FYNNEI. CDR3 loop: CASSEAGRRETQYF. In nucleotides, the CDR3 is TGTGCCAGCAGTGAAGCGGGGAGGCGGGAGACCCAGTACTTC.

Ten or more counts support this clonotype. This sequence joins TRBV20-1 and TRBJ2-1, with no clear D. V gave up 3 bases and J gave up 9 bases, with 9 bases separating them. Per germline, CDR1 DFQATT and CDR2 SNEGSKA (reference sequence). The CDR3 spans 11 residues. CDR3 nucleotide sequence: TGCAGTGCTAGCGATTTTGGTGAGCAGTTCTTC. Translated, it gives CSASDFGEQFF.

This clonotype showed up many times. The chain carries TRBV5-5 and TRBJ1-4; D might be TRBD1 (5 bases). This CDR3 has 16 residues. The V end lost 3 bases, the J end lost 5 bases, and 17 bases lay between the germline ends. Per the germline V gene, CDR1 is SGHKS and CDR2 is YYEKEE (reference sequence). The CDR3 loop is CASSYDPGRGNEKLFF. The CDR3, as DNA: TGTGCCAGCAGCTATGATCCGGGACGAGGAAATGAAAAACTGTTTTTT.

Note on this clonotype: The CDR3 does not close with the conserved phenylalanine or tryptophan, likely indicating a read error. J is TRBJ1-1 and V is TRBV10-3; no definite D call. This CDR3 has 13 residues. Germline CDR1 reads ENHRY; CDR2 reads SYGVKD. The CDR3 spells CTISLNPNTEAFL. The CDR3 bases are TGTACCATCAGCCTGAACCCGAACACTGAAGCTTTCCTT.

This clonotype was picked up a small number of times. The J gene is TRBJ2-1, the V gene TRBV7-6; D is undetermined. This CDR3 has 15 amino acids. Trimming removed 0 bases from V and 0 bases from J, with 6 bases in between. Looked up from germline, CDR1 is SGHVS and CDR2 is FNYEAQ. CDR3 region: CASSLALNSYNEQFF. CDR3 DNA: TGTGCCAGCAGCTTAGCACTAAACTCCTACAATGAGCAGTTCTTC.

In this sample, this clonotype turned up a few times. V usage is TRBV7-9 and J usage is TRBJ2-7; perhaps TRBD2 as D (7 bases). The CDR3 spans 15 residues. V was clipped by 4 bases and J by 1 base, with 14 bases between them. Looked up from germline, CDR1 is SEHNR and CDR2 is FQNEAQ (reference sequence). CDR3 sequence (DNA): TGTGCCAGCAGCTCGGACGGGGGGCCATCCTACGAGCAGTACTTC. It codes for CASSSDGGPSYEQYF.

The chain uses TRBV5-5 and TRBJ1-2; D gene uncertain. V lost 0 bases, J lost 0 bases, and 9 bases lay in between. The CDR3 has 15 amino acids. From germline, CDR1 is SGHKS and CDR2 YYEKEE (reference sequence). DNA of the CDR3: TGTGCCAGCAGCTTGGAGTTTGGGGCTAACTATGGCTACACCTTC. This sequence encodes CASSLEFGANYGYTF. Using reference TRBV5-5 and TRBJ1-2 for the parts outside the CDR3, the full variable domain is DAGVTQSPTHLIKTRGQQVTLRCSPISGHKSVSWYQQVLGQGPQFIFQYYEKEERGRGNFPDRFSARQFPNYSSELNVNALLLGDSALYLCASSLEFGANYGYTFGSGTRLTVV.

The chain is built from TRBV7-8 and TRBJ2-1; D ambiguous. This CDR3 spans 15 amino acids. Germline lookup yields CDR1 SGHVS and CDR2 FQNEAQ. The V gene lost 5 bases and the J gene lost 0 bases, with 11 bases spanning the gap. The CDR3 sequence: CASSPPPSSYNEQFF. In DNA form, the CDR3 reads TGTGCCAGCAGCCCCCCTCCTAGCTCCTACAATGAGCAGTTCTTC.

The chain joins TRBV19 to TRBJ1-5; D gene unclear. V was shortened by 3 bases and J by 4 bases, with 10 bases between the two germline ends. CDR3 length equals 14 residues. Germline V lookup: CDR1 LNHDA, CDR2 SQIVND (reference sequence). The CDR3 region has the DNA TGTGCCAGTAGTATGGGTACAGCAAATCAGCCCCAGCATTTT. It yields the protein CASSMGTANQPQHF.

The V and J genes are TRBV15 and TRBJ1-4; no definite D call. Trimming left V 1 base short and J 0 bases short, with 15 bases between. The length of the CDR3 is 18 residues. Germline lookup yields CDR1 LNHNV and CDR2 YYDKDF (reference sequence). CDR3: CATSRVLNSVATNEKLFF. CDR3 nucleotide sequence: TGTGCCACCAGCAGAGTTTTGAACTCAGTTGCAACTAATGAAAAACTGTTTTTT.

This clonotype was detected many times. The rearrangement uses TRBV12-3 or TRBV12-4 and TRBJ2-7, with a tentative D call TRBD1 (6 bases). Between the trimmed V and J ends, which lost 5 bases and 2 bases, there was a span of 7 bases. This CDR3 is built from 12 residues. The CDR3 reads CASSTGPYEQYF. The DNA of the CDR3 is TGTGCCAGCAGTACAGGGCCCTACGAGCAGTACTTC.

This clonotype was seen a few times. The J gene is TRBJ1-1, the V gene TRBV19, with a tentative D call TRBD1 (5 bases). V lost 6 bases, J lost 1 base, and 6 bases lay in between. The length of the CDR3 is 12 residues. Germline V gene sequence: CDR1 LNHDA, CDR2 SQIVND (reference sequence). The CDR3 here is CASRGPNTEAFF. The CDR3 DNA is TGTGCCAGTAGGGGGCCGAACACTGAAGCTTTCTTT.

This clonotype occurred many times. The chain carries TRBV4-3 and TRBJ2-3, with a possible D match to TRBD2 (5 bases). V was shortened by 3 bases and J by 5 bases, with 15 bases between the two germline ends. Per germline, CDR1 LGHNA and CDR2 YSLEER. The CDR3 runs 15 residues. The CDR3 loop is CASSQDSQIKDTQYF. The CDR3 DNA sequence: TGCGCCAGCAGCCAGGACTCTCAAATAAAAGATACGCAGTATTTT.

This clonotype came up many times. The V gene is TRBV5-6, the J gene TRBJ1-6, with D tentatively TRBD1 (5 bases). The germline gives CDR1 SGHDT, CDR2 YYEEEE. V lost 0 bases and J 8 bases, leaving 9 bases between the germline ends. This CDR3 spans 14 amino acids. The CDR3 spells CASSLEQVHSPLHF. CDR3 DNA sequence: TGTGCCAGCAGCTTGGAACAGGTTCATTCACCCCTCCACTTT.

Ten or more counts support this clonotype. V is TRBV12-3 or TRBV12-4 and J is TRBJ1-5; no firm D call. The CDR3 spans 14 residues. V lost 6 bases, J lost 9 bases, and 18 bases lay in between. This chain's CDR3 is CASRGEEALPPQHF. The CDR3 DNA reads as TGTGCCAGCAGGGGCGAGGAGGCGCTACCGCCCCAGCATTTT.

The genes are TRBV7-2 and TRBJ2-5; 8 bases are shared with TRBD1. J gave up 4 bases and V 3 bases, and 10 bases lay outside the gene matches. Germline CDR1 and CDR2: SGHTA and FQGNSA. The CDR3 has 16 amino acids. CDR3 sequence (DNA): TGTGCCAGCAGCTTTCTAGCAAGGACAGGGTCAGAGACCCAGTACTTC. This translates into CASSFLARTGSETQYF.

CDR3 in DNA: TGTGCCAGCAGCCCGGGGACTAGCAATGAGCAGTTCTTC. This sequence encodes CASSPGTSNEQFF. This chain joins TRBV5-6 and TRBJ2-1; 8 bases are a match to TRBD2. Trimming took 4 bases from V and 6 from J; bases not matched to a gene: 3. The germline V gene encodes CDR1 SGHDT and CDR2 YYEEEE. The CDR3 is made up of 13 amino acids.